This paragraph covers one T cell receptor (beta chain) sequence. As yet, its antigen is unknown. These data belong to a study of T-cell memory formation after mild COVID-19. 5'RACE with constant-segment primers built TCRalpha and TCRbeta cDNA libraries with UMIs. Via MiXCR, TCRdb re-called the 5' RACE reads, giving one row per CDR3 protein. The data show 560,000 or so distinct CDR3 sequences, approximately 15% seen once. V was cut by 6 bases and J by 4 bases, with 19 bases left in between. There are 16 residues in the CDR3. Germline V lookup: CDR1 LGHDT, CDR2 YNNKEL (reference sequence). Study-wide findings and caveats: Contracting CD4+ clones sat mainly in CM and EM; CD8+ in EMRA. SARS-CoV-2 specificity was not confirmed for second-wave clones peaking on day 37.

This clonotype was obtained from an adult woman who had mild COVID-19 (a few samples of this study predate the infection). Cell type and time point are not known. Sequencing input: PBMCs or a T cell subset sorted from them (not recorded which). This chain links TRBV3-1 with TRBJ2-1; D uncertain. The CDR3 is CASSRTTFLGYNEQFF. The CDR3 region has the DNA TGTGCCAGCAGTCGAACGACTTTTTTGGGGTACAATGAGCAGTTCTTC.